The source of this T cell receptor beta chain is a study of CD8 T cells in ankylosing spondylitis. This clonotype was found a few times. The antigen is undetermined. The V gene end was trimmed by 2 bases and the J gene end by 7 bases; junction bases not matched to a gene: 9. The CDR3 is 16 residues long. CDR1 and CDR2 (germline): KGHSH, LQKENI. Using quantitative 5'-RACE with molecular barcodes, the authors made TCR beta libraries. TCRdb re-derived calls from the 5' RACE reads in MiXCR, one entry per CDR3 protein. The sample lists around 180,000 distinct CDR3 sequences; under 15% were seen once. General study results and limits: The authors reported significant enrichment of disease-linked clones in matched ankylosing spondylitis synovial fluid.

Sample: blood, either unsorted or a sorted T cell fraction (not recorded which). The receptor was derived from a female donor with ankylosing spondylitis or in good health (not recorded which). This chain connects TRBV18 to TRBJ2-1, with TRBD2 matching over 9 bases. The CDR3 loop is CASSPSGTSSQNEQFF. Written as DNA, the CDR3 is TGTGCCAGCTCACCATCCGGGACTAGCTCTCAAAATGAGCAGTTCTTC.